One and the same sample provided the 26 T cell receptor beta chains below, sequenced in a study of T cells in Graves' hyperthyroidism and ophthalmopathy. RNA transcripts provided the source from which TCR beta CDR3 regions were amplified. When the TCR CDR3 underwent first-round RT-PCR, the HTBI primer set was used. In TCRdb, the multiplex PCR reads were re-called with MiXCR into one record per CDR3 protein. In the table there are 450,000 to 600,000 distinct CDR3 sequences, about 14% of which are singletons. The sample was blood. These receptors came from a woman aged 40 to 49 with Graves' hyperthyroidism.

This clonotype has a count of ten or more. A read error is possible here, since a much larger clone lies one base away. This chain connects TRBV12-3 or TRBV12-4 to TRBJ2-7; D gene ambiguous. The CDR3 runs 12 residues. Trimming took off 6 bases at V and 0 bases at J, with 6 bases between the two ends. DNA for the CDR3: TGTGCCAGCAGACGGAGCTCCTACGAGCAGTACTTC. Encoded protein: CASRRSSYEQYF.

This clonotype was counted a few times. CDR3 DNA: TGTGCCAGCAGCCCCAATAGCATCTACAATGAGCAGTTCTTC. This codes for CASSPNSIYNEQFF. The chain has TRBV14 and TRBJ2-1; D gene uncertain. Germline CDR1 reads SGHDN; CDR2 reads FVKESK. Trimming took 4 bases from V and 3 from J, leaving 10 bases between them. This CDR3 spans 14 amino acids.

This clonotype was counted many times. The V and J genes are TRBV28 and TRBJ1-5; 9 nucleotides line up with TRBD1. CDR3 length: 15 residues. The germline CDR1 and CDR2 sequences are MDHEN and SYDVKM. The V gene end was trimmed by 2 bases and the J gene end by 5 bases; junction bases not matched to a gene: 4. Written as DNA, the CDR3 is TGTGCCAGCAGTTTAAGGGGACAGGGTTATCAGCCCCAGCATTTT. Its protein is CASSLRGQGYQPQHF. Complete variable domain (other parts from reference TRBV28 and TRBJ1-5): DVKVTQSSRYLVKRTGEKVFLECVQDMDHENMFWYRQDPGLGLRLIYFSYDVKMKEKGDIPEGYSVSREKKERFSLILESASTNQTSMYLCASSLRGQGYQPQHFGDGTRLSIL.

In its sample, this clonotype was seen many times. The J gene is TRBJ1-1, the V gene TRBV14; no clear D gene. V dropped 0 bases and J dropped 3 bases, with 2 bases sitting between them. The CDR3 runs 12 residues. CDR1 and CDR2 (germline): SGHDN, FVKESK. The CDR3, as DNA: TGTGCCAGCAGCCAAGAATACACTGAAGCTTTCTTT. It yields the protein CASSQEYTEAFF.

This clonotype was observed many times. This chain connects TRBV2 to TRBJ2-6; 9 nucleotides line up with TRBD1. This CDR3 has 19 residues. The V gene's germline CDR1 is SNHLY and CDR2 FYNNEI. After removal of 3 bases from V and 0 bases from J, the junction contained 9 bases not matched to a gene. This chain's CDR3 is CASSDSVGTGPSGANVLTF. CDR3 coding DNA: TGTGCCAGCAGTGATTCCGTGGGGACAGGGCCCTCTGGGGCCAACGTCCTGACTTTC.

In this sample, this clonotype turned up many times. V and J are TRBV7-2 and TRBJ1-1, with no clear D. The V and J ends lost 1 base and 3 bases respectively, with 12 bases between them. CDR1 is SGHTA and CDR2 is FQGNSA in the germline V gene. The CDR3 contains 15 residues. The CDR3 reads CASSLVGRVDTEAFF. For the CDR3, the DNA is TGTGCCAGCAGCTTAGTCGGGAGGGTCGACACTGAAGCTTTCTTT.

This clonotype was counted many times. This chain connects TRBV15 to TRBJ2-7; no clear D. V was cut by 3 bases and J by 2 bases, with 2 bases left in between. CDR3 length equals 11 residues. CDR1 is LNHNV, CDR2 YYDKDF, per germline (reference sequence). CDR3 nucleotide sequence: TGTGCCACCAGCAGTCCCTACGAGCAGTACTTC. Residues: CATSSPYEQYF.

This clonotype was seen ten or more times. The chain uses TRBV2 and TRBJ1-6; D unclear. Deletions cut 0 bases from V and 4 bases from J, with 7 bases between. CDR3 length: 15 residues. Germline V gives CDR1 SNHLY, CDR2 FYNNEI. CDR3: CASSEAGIYNSPLHF. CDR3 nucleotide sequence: TGTGCCAGCAGTGAAGCGGGAATTTATAATTCACCCCTCCACTTT.

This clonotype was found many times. CDR3 sequence reads: CASSPEGRTQYF. CDR3 nucleotide sequence: TGTGCCAGCTCACCGGAGGGGAGAACCCAGTACTTC. This rearrangement joins TRBV18 to TRBJ2-5; D may be TRBD2 (6 bases). The CDR3 has 12 amino acids. Trimming left V 3 bases short and J 8 bases short, with 10 bases between. Germline V CDR1 and CDR2: KGHSH, LQKENI.

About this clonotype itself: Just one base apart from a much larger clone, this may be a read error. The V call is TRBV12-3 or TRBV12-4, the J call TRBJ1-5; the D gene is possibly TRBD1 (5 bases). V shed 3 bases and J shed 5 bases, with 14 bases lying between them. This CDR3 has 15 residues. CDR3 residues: CASSFVCGGDQPQHF. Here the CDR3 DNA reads TGTGCCAGCAGTTTCGTCTGTGGGGGGGATCAGCCCCAGCATTTT.

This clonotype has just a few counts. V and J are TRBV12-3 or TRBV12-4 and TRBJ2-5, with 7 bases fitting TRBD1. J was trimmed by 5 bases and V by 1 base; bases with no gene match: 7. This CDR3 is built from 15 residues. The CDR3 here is CASSLDWTGTETQYF. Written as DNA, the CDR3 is TGTGCCAGCAGTTTAGATTGGACAGGTACCGAGACCCAGTACTTC.

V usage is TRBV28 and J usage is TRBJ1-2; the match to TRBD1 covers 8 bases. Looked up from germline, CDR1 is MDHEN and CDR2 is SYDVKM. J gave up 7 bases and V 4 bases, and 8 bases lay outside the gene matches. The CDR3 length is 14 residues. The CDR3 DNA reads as TGTGCCAGCAGTTCGGACAGGGTGACGGGTGGCTACACCTTC. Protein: CASSSDRVTGGYTF.

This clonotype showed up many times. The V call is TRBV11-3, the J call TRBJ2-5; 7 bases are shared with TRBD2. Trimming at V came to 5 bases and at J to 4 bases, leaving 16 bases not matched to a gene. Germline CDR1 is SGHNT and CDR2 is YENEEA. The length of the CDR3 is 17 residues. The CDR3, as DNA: TGTGCCAGCAGCCCCGAGGGAAGCGGGATAATGAGAGAGACCCAGTACTTC. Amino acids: CASSPEGSGIMRETQYF.

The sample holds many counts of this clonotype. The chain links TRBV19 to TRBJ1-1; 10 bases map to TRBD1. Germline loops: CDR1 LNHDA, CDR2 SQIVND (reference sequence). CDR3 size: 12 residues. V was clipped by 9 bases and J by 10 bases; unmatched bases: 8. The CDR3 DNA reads TGTGCCAGCGAACTCGGGACAGGGGTAGCTTTCTTT. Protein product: CASELGTGVAFF.

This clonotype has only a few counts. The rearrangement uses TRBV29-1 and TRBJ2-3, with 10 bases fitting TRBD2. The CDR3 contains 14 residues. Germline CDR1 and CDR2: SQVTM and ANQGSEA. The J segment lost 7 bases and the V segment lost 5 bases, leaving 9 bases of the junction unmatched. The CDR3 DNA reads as TGCAGCGTTTTTAAGCGGGAGGGCCGATATACGCAGTATTTT. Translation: CSVFKREGRYTQYF.

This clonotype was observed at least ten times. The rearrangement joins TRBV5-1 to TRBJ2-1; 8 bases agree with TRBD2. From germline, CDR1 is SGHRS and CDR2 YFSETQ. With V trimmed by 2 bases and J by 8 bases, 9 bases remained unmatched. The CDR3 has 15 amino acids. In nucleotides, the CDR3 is TGCGCCAGCAGCTTCGGTGACGGGAGGGCAGATGAGCAGTTCTTC. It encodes CASSFGDGRADEQFF.

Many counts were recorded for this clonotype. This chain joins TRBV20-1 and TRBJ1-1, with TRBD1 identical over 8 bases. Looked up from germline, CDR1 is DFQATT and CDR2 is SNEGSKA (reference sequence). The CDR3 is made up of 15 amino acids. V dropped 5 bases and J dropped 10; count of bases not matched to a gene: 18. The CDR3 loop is CSASQSRDRNGRAFF. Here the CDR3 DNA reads TGCAGTGCTTCTCAAAGCCGGGACAGGAATGGTAGAGCTTTCTTT.

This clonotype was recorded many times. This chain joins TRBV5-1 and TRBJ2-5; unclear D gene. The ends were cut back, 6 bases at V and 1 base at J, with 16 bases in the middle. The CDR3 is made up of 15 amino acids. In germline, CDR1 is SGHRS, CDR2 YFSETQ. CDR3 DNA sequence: TGCGCCAGCACCCACTCAATGGCCACCCAAGAGACCCAGTACTTC. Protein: CASTHSMATQETQYF.

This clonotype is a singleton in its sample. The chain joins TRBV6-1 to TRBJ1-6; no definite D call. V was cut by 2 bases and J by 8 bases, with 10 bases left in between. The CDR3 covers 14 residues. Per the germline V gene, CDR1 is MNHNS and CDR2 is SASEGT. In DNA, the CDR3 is TGTGCCAGCAGTGAATTGGGAAAATATTCACCCCTCCACTTT. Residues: CASSELGKYSPLHF.

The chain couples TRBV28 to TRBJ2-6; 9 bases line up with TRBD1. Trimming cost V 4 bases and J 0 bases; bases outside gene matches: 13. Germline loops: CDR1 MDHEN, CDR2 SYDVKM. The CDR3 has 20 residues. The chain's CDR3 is CASSYYRAGTGRSGANVLTF. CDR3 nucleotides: TGTGCCAGCAGTTACTACCGTGCCGGGACAGGGCGCTCTGGGGCCAACGTCCTGACTTTC.

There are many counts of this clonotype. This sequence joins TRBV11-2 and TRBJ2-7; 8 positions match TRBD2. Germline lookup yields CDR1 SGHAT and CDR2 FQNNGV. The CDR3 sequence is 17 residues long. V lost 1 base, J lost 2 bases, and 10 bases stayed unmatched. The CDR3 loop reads CASSLAREGTRPYEQYF. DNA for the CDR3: TGTGCCAGCAGCTTAGCCCGGGAGGGAACGCGACCCTACGAGCAGTACTTC.

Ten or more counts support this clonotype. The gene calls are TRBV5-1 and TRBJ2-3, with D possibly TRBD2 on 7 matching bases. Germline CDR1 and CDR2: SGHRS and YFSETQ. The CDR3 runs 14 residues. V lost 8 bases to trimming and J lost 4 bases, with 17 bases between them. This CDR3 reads CASNREGDPDTQYF. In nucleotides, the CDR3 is TGCGCCAGTAACAGGGAGGGTGATCCAGATACGCAGTATTTT.

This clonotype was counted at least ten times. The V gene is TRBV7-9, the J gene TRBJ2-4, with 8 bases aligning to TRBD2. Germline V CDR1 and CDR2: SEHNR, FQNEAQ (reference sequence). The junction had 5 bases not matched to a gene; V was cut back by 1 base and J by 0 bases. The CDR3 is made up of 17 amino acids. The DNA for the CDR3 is TGTGCCAGCAGCTTAGGGTCTGCGGGGGGAGCCAAAAACATTCAGTACTTC. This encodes CASSLGSAGGAKNIQYF.

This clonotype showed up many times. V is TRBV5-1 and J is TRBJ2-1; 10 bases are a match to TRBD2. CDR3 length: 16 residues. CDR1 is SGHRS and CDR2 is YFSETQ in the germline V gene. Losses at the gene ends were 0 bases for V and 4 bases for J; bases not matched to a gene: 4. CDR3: CASSLEGAGGYNEQFF. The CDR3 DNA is TGCGCCAGCAGCTTGGAAGGAGCGGGAGGGTACAATGAGCAGTTCTTC.

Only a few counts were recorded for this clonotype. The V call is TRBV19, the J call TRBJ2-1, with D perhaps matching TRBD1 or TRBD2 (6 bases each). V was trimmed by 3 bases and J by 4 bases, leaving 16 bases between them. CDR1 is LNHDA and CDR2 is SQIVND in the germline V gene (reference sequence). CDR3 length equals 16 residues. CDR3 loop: CASSMFATGAYNEQFF. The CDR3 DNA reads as TGTGCCAGTAGTATGTTCGCAACGGGGGCTTACAATGAGCAGTTCTTC.

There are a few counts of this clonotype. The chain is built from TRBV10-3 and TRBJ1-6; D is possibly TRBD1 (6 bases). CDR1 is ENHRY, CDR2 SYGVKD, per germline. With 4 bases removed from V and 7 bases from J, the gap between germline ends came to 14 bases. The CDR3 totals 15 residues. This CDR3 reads CAISVAGDENSPLHF. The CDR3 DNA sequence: TGTGCCATCAGTGTGGCAGGGGATGAGAATTCACCCCTCCACTTT.